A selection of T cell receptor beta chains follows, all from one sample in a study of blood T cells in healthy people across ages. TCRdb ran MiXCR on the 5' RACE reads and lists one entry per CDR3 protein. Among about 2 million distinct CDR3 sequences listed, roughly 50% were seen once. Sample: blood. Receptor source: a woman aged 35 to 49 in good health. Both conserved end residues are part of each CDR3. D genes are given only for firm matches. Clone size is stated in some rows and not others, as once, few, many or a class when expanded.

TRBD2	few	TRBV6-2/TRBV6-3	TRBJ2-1	TGTGCCAGCAGTTACTCACTAGCGGTGCAGTTCTTC	CASSYSLAVQFF
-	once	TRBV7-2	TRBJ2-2	TGTGCCAGCAGCCCCCAGGGAACAGCGAACACCGGGGGGCTGTTTTTT	CASSPQGTANTGGLFF
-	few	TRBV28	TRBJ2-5	TGTGCCAGCAGTACCCCGACAGGAGGGGGAGAGACCCAGTACTTC	CASSTPTGGGETQYF
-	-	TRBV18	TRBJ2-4	TGTGCCAGCTCACCACGAGCCAGGGCGGCCAAAAACATTCAGTACTTC	CASSPRARAAKNIQYF
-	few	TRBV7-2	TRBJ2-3	TGTGCCAGCAGCTTAGTCGTTGGAGGTGGCACAGATACGCAGTATTTT	CASSLVVGGGTDTQYF
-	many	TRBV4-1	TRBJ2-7	TGCGCCAGCAGCCAGGCGGGGCGAACCTACGAGCAGTACTTC	CASSQAGRTYEQYF
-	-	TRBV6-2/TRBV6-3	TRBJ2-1	TGTGCCAGCAGTAATGGGGGCAATGAGCAGTTCTTC	CASSNGGNEQFF
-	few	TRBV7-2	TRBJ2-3	TGTGCCAGCAGCTTAGCGACAGCCACAGATACGCAGTATTTT	CASSLATATDTQYF
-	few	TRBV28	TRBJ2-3	TGTGCCAGCAGTTTATGGGGTCCCAGGGGAAGCACAGATACGCAGTATTTT	CASSLWGPRGSTDTQYF
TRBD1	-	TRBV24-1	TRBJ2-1	TGTGCCACCAGTGAGGGGACAGGGGTCGGGAATGAGCAGTTCTTC	CATSEGTGVGNEQFF
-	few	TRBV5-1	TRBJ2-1	TGCGCCAGCAGCCGTCCTGGGGGAAATGAGCAGTTCTTC	CASSRPGGNEQFF
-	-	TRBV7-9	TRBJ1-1	TGTGCCAGCAGCTCCGGACCCACGACAGCTAGTACTGAAGCTTTCTTT	CASSSGPTTASTEAFF
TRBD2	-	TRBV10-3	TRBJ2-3	TGTGCCATCAGTGGGGGGGGATACACAGATACGCAGTATTTT	CAISGGGYTDTQYF
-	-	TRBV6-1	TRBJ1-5	TGTGCCAGCAGTCCTTACTCGTCGGGGGGCGGAAATCAGCCCCAGCATTTT	CASSPYSSGGGNQPQHF
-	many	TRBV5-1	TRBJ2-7	TGTGCCAGCAGCTTTAGCGACGAGCAGTACTTC	CASSFSDEQYF
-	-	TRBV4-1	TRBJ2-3	TGCGCCAGCAGCCCTTCGAGAACGACGGATACGCAGTATTTT	CASSPSRTTDTQYF
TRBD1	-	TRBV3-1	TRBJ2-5	TGTGCCAGCAGAAAAGGGGGCGAGACCCAGTACTTC	CASRKGGETQYF
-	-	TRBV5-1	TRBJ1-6	TGCGCCAGCAGCTTGGGAACGGGGGGACATAATTCACCCCTCCACTTT	CASSLGTGGHNSPLHF
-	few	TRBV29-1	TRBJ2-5	TGCAGCGTTGATTCCCTAGCGAATAAAGAGACCCAGTACTTC	CSVDSLANKETQYF
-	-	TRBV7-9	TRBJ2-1	TGTGCCAGCAGTCGTTATTATGAGCAGTTCTTC	CASSRYYEQFF
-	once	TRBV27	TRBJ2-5	TGTGCCAGCAGTTTGCCTCGGGGGACACAAGAGACCCAGTACTTC	CASSLPRGTQETQYF
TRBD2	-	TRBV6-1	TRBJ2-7	TGTGCCAGCAGTACTAGCGGGGGAGTCTACGAGCAGTACTTC	CASSTSGGVYEQYF
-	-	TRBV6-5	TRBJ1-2	TGTGCCAGCAGTACAAGGGGGATCTATGGCTACACCTTC	CASSTRGIYGYTF
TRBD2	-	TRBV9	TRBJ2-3	TGTGCCAGCAGCGTAGGACTAGCGGCTAGCACAGATACGCAGTATTTT	CASSVGLAASTDTQYF
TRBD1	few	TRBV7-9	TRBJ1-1	TGTGCCAGCAGCTTGGGACAGAGCCCCAGGGGGGCTTTCTTT	CASSLGQSPRGAFF
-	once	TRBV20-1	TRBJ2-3	TGCAGTGCTAGAAGCGGCGGGGTCATAGATACGCAGTATTTT	CSARSGGVIDTQYF
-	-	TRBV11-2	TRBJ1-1	TGTGCCAGCAGCGCTCCAGGGAACCTTAACACTGAAGCTTTCTTT	CASSAPGNLNTEAFF
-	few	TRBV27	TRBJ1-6	TGTGCCAGCAGTTTATCGCAGGGGAGGATAAATTCACCCCTCCACTTT	CASSLSQGRINSPLHF
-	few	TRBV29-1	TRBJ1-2	TGCAGCGGTAAAGACCCTAACTATGGCTACACCTTC	CSGKDPNYGYTF
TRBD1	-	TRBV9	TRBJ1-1	TGTGCCAGCAGCGTAGATGGGACAGGGGCTTTCTTT	CASSVDGTGAFF
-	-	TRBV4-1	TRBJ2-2	TGCGCCAGCCTAAGAGACACCGGGGAGCTGTTTTTT	CASLRDTGELFF
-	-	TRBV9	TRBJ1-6	TGTGCCAGCAGCGACCCAGGGACTCGATCACCCCTCCACTTT	CASSDPGTRSPLHF
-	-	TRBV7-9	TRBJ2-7	TGTGCCAGCAGCATGGACAGTACCTACGAGCAGTACTTC	CASSMDSTYEQYF
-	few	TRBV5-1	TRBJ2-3	TGCGCCAGCAGCCCCAAACTCACAGATACGCAGTATTTT	CASSPKLTDTQYF
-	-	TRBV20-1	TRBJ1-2	TGCAGTGCTGCGGACTATGGCTACACCTTC	CSAADYGYTF
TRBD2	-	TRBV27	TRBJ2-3	TGTGCCAGCAGTTTACCGACTAGCGGGGCACCAATTAGCACAGATACGCAGTATTTT	CASSLPTSGAPISTDTQYF
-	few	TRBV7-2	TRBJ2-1	TGTGCCAGCGGCCCCATGGTCTCCTACAATGAGCAGTTCTTC	CASGPMVSYNEQFF
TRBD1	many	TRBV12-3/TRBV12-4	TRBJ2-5	TGTGCCAGCAGTTCGAGACAGGGGGCCTGGGAGACCCAGTACTTC	CASSSRQGAWETQYF
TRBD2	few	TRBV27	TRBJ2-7	TGTGCCAGCAGCGAGCGGGGTCACTCCTACGAGCAGTACTTC	CASSERGHSYEQYF